The count of the clone carrying this TCR beta chain is one. The CDR3 consists of 15 residues. Unmatched junction bases numbered 4, after V lost 0 bases and J lost 5 bases. CDR1 is KGHSH and CDR2 is LQKENI in the germline V gene. The data were taken from a study of shared clonotypes between healthy human individuals. There were only Caucasian adults among the donors, and all lived in Nashville, Tennessee. Here immunoSEQ multiplex PCR was the method, and the copy in TCRdb shows in-frame clones only, minus some. The sample includes about 2.4 million clones, 90% to 95% seen only once; the top ten take about 0.39%.

The chain has TRBV18 and TRBJ2-1, with 7 bases aligning to TRBD2. The source is a man aged 18 to 29 in good health. Some clones in this sample may be carry-over from other donors' samples. Sequenced: naive CD4+ T cells from PBMCs. The subset here: CD45RA+ positively selected. This CDR3 reads CASSPPQGLNNEQFF. The CDR3 nucleotides read TGTGCCAGCTCACCACCCCAGGGACTAAACAATGAGCAGTTCTTC.